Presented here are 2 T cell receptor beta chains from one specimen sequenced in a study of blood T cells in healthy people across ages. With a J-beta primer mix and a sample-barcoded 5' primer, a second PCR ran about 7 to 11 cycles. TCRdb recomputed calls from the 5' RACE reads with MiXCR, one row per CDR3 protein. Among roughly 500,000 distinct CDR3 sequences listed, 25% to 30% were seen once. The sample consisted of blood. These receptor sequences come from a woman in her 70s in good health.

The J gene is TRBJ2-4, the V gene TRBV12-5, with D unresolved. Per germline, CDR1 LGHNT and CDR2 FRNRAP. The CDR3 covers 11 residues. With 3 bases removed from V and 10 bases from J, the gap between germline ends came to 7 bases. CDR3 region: CASGFSGIQYF. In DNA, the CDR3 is TGTGCTAGTGGTTTTTCCGGTATTCAGTACTTC.

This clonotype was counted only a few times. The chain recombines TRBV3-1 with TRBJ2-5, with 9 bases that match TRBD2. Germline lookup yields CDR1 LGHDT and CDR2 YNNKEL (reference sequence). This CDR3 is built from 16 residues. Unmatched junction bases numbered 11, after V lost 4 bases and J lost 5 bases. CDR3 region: CASSPDRTSAGETQYF. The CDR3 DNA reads TGTGCCAGCAGCCCCGACCGGACTAGCGCAGGGGAGACCCAGTACTTC.